Presented here are 4 T cell receptor beta chains from one specimen sequenced in a study of blood T cells in healthy people across ages. Next came a second PCR, run for about 7 to 11 cycles, which used a sample-barcoded 5' primer along with a J-beta primer mix. TCRdb re-called the 5' RACE reads through MiXCR, storing one row per CDR3 protein. The sample lists about 1.1 million distinct CDR3 sequences; under 40% were seen once. Sequencing was performed on blood. The source is a man younger than 35 in good health.

The genes are TRBV27 and TRBJ1-6; D ambiguous. Germline values: CDR1 MNHEY, CDR2 SMNVEV (reference sequence). The CDR3 is 17 amino acids. V was cut by 0 bases and J by 11 bases, with 20 bases left in between. This CDR3 is CASSLSYWATGNTPLHF. CDR3 nucleotide sequence: TGTGCCAGCAGTTTATCGTACTGGGCTACCGGGAATACACCCCTCCACTTT.

This clonotype was counted between two and nine times. This rearrangement joins TRBV12-3 or TRBV12-4 to TRBJ2-2; a possible D gene is TRBD1 (6 bases). V dropped 1 base and J dropped 4 bases, with 10 bases sitting between them. The CDR3 runs to 15 residues. For the CDR3, the DNA is TGTGCCAGCAGTTTAGTGACAGGCAGCACCGGGGAGCTGTTTTTT. This sequence encodes CASSLVTGSTGELFF.

This clonotype has just a few counts. This chain connects TRBV4-1 to TRBJ1-4; D ambiguous. CDR3 length: 13 amino acids. Germline V gene data show CDR1 as MGHRA and CDR2 as YSYEKL. Trimming removed 4 bases at V and 4 bases at J, with 7 bases between. CDR3 in DNA: TGCGCCAGCAGCCTCCTGATTAATGAAAAACTGTTTTTT. It is translated as CASSLLINEKLFF.

The chain couples TRBV28 to TRBJ2-1; TRBD1 matches 11 bases. The germline V gene encodes CDR1 MDHEN and CDR2 SYDVKM. This CDR3 has 15 residues. The V and J ends lost 5 bases and 8 bases, in that order; junction bases with no gene match: 8. The CDR3 region is CASSSRTGGRYEQFF. In DNA, the CDR3 is TGTGCCAGCAGTAGTCGGACAGGGGGCAGGTATGAGCAGTTCTTC.